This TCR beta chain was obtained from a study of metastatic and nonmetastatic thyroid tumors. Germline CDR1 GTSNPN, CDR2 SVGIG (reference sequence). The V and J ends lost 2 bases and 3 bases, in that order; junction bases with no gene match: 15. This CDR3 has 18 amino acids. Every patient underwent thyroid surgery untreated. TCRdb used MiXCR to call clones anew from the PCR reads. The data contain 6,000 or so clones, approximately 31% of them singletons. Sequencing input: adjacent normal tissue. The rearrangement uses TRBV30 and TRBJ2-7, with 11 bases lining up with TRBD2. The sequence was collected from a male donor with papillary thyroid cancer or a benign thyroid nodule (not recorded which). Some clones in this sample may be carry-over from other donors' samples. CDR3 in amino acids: CAWSSWTSGLTRGYEQYF. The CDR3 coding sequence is TGTGCCTGGAGTTCGTGGACTAGCGGGTTAACGAGGGGCTACGAGCAGTACTTC.